The 24 T cell receptor beta chains listed next were all sequenced from one sample in a study of blood T cell repertoires in COVID-19 (TCRdb year 2020). Library construction relied on the immunoSEQ multiplex PCR assay. What TCRdb holds here is the immuneACCESS table cut down to in-frame rearrangements. Part of the clones is not present; checked against another copy, under half of the missing clones reflect an unresolved V gene, and the others are unexplained. The sample table lists about 380,000 clones, 88% of them with a count of one. The ten biggest clones cover 0.9% to 1.5% of the sample. Sequencing used PBMCs or T cells enriched from blood (not recorded which). The source of these receptors is a woman in her late teens or twenties who had recovered from COVID-19.

This clone showed up just once. The rearrangement uses TRBV10-3 and TRBJ2-3; D gene uncertain. V was clipped by 7 bases and J by 1 base, with 15 bases between them. The CDR3 runs 15 residues. Germline CDR1 is ENHRY and CDR2 is SYGVKD. The CDR3 loop reads CAITPSVVRTDTQYF. The CDR3, as DNA: TGTGCCATCACCCCCTCCGTCGTCCGCACAGATACGCAGTATTTT.

V and J are TRBV19 and TRBJ1-1; D unresolved. Trimming shortened V by 1 base and J by 5 bases, and 14 bases separated the two germline ends. CDR1 LNHDA and CDR2 SQIVND come from the germline V gene (reference sequence). The CDR3 length is 15 residues. CDR3 in DNA: TGTGCCAGTAGTATAGTTTCGAAAGCAGGTACTGAAGCTTTCTTT. Encoded protein: CASSIVSKAGTEAFF.

This clone was seen a single time. This chain uses TRBV30 with TRBJ2-7, with TRBD1 matching over 8 bases. Germline V gives CDR1 GTSNPN, CDR2 SVGIG (reference sequence). V shed 0 bases, J shed 5 bases, and the junction held 9 bases outside the gene matches. CDR3 length equals 15 residues. The CDR3 coding sequence is TGTGCCTGGAGTGTTCCTGATCAGGGGGCGAACGAGCAGTACTTC. Amino acids: CAWSVPDQGANEQYF.

This clone turned up a few times. The V and J genes are TRBV5-4 and TRBJ1-2; D remains ambiguous. V was shortened by 4 bases and J by 8 bases, with 12 bases between the two germline ends. This CDR3 spans 12 amino acids. Germline CDR1 and CDR2: SGHNT and YYREEE (reference sequence). CDR3 loop: CASSPRGGGYTF. The CDR3 DNA reads as TGTGCCAGCAGCCCTCGAGGTGGGGGCTACACCTTC.

This clone showed up just once. The chain uses TRBV10-3 and TRBJ1-1; D is undetermined. This CDR3 region has 12 residues. V was clipped by 8 bases and J by 4 bases, with 11 bases between them. Germline V CDR1 and CDR2: ENHRY, SYGVKD. CDR3 residues: CAIASGSTEAFF. The CDR3 DNA is TGTGCCATCGCTTCTGGGAGCACTGAAGCTTTCTTT.

V and J are TRBV4-2 and TRBJ2-7, with 8 bases aligning to TRBD1. V lost 4 bases and J lost 7; bases outside the gene matches: 15. The CDR3 has 16 amino acids. CDR1 LGHNA and CDR2 YNFKEQ come from the germline V gene. CDR3 DNA sequence: TGTGCCAGCAGCCCCGATCCCGGGCAGGGGGCGCGAGAGCAGTACTTC. It specifies CASSPDPGQGAREQYF.

The chain joins TRBV9 to TRBJ2-1, with 7 bases aligning to TRBD2. V was pared by 4 bases and J by 0 bases, with 7 bases of the junction left unmatched. Per germline, CDR1 SGDLS and CDR2 YYNGEE. The CDR3 consists of 16 residues. The DNA of the CDR3 is TGTGCCAGCAGCCCGGGTCCTAGCGGCTCCTACAATGAGCAGTTCTTC. Translated: CASSPGPSGSYNEQFF.

This clone was seen a single time. The rearrangement links TRBV9 to TRBJ1-3, with D possibly TRBD1 on 6 matching bases. The CDR3 spans 16 residues. The germline CDR1 and CDR2 sequences are SGDLS and YYNGEE. Trimming pared 3 bases from V and 0 bases from J, leaving 13 bases between. CDR3 residues: CASSALGQTSGNTIYF. The DNA for the CDR3 is TGTGCCAGCAGCGCGCTGGGACAAACCTCTGGAAACACCATATATTTT.

J is TRBJ1-1 and V is TRBV3-1 (or the pseudogene TRBV3-2), with D possibly TRBD1 on 5 matching bases. Per the germline V gene, CDR1 is LGHDT and CDR2 is YNNKEL (reference sequence). The CDR3 has 12 amino acids. Trimming took 3 bases from V and 6 from J, leaving 8 bases between them. The CDR3 DNA sequence: TGTGCCAGCAGCCAGGGGGGGGCTGAAGCTTTCTTT. Protein product: CASSQGGAEAFF.

V is TRBV7-3 and J is TRBJ1-2, with TRBD1 matching 8 bases. This CDR3 is built from 15 residues. V lost 3 bases and J lost 5; bases outside the gene matches: 8. The germline CDR1 and CDR2 sequences are SGHTA and FQGTGA. CDR3 bases: TGTGCCAGCAGCTTGCTGCCGGGACAGGATTATGGCTACACCTTC. The encoded protein is CASSLLPGQDYGYTF.

V is TRBV4-2 and J is TRBJ1-3; 7 nucleotides match TRBD1. V lost 0 bases, J lost 8 bases, and 4 bases stayed unmatched. Germline CDR1 reads LGHNA; CDR2 reads YNFKEQ. The CDR3 covers 14 residues. As DNA, the CDR3 is TGTGCCAGCAGCCAAGATCGACAGGGTGACACCATATATTTT. Protein product: CASSQDRQGDTIYF.

The rearrangement links TRBV6-5 to TRBJ1-6; the D gene is possibly TRBD1 (5 bases). CDR3 size: 14 residues. The germline gives CDR1 MNHEY, CDR2 SVGAGI. V was pared by 6 bases and J by 7 bases, with 13 bases between. DNA for the CDR3: TGTGCCAGCAGCCCCGGGACTGAAAATTCACCCCTCCACTTT. The encoded protein is CASSPGTENSPLHF.

Worth noting for this clone: The same CDR3 can be traced to other DNA sequences in this sample. The chain recombines TRBV6-1 with TRBJ1-4; tentative D call: TRBD1 (6 bases). CDR1 and CDR2 (germline): MNHNS, SASEGT. The V and J ends lost 3 bases and 2 bases respectively, with 10 bases between them. The CDR3 spans 15 residues. CDR3 residues: CASSEQGTTNEKLFF. The CDR3 DNA reads TGTGCCAGCAGTGAGCAGGGGACGACTAATGAAAAACTGTTTTTT.

The table lists this clone with a few counts. The rearrangement links TRBV7-2 to TRBJ1-5; maybe TRBD1 (6 bases). Germline V gene sequence: CDR1 SGHTA, CDR2 FQGNSA. This CDR3 comprises 14 residues. Trimming removed 1 base from V and 3 bases from J, with 7 bases in between. This chain's CDR3 is CASSLGQANQPQHF. CDR3 sequence (DNA): TGTGCCAGCAGCTTAGGACAGGCCAATCAGCCCCAGCATTTT. Filled out from reference TRBV7-2 and TRBJ1-5, the complete variable domain reads GAGVSQSPSNKVTEKGKDVELRCDPISGHTALYWYRQSLGQGLEFLIYFQGNSAPDKSGLPSDRFSAERTGGSVSTLTIQRTQQEDSAVYLCASSLGQANQPQHFGDGTRLSIL.

The V and J genes are TRBV4-1 and TRBJ2-7; 8 nucleotides align to TRBD1. V was clipped by 5 bases and J by 3 bases; unmatched bases: 3. In germline, CDR1 is MGHRA, CDR2 YSYEKL. The CDR3 length is 13 residues. Here the CDR3 DNA reads TGCGCCAGCAGCGCCACAGGGGGCTACGAGCAGTACTTC. Translating it yields CASSATGGYEQYF.

The sample holds a few counts of this clone. The chain is built from TRBV6-2 or TRBV6-3 and TRBJ1-5; 10 bases map to TRBD1. The CDR3 totals 17 residues. CDR1 is MNHEY, CDR2 SVGEGT, per germline. J lost 6 bases, V lost 0 bases, and 8 bases had no gene match. The CDR3 nucleotides are TGTGCCAGCAGTTACTCTGACAGGGGGCTTAGGAGTCAGCCCCAGCATTTT. Protein: CASSYSDRGLRSQPQHF.

Details on this clone: The junction departs from germline at one end; a sequencing error may be responsible. In DNA, the CDR3 is TGTGCTAGCAGCTTAGAGTCACCCTTTAACGGAGGTGAGCAGTTCTTC. Translating it yields CASSLESPFNGGEQFF. V and J are TRBV7-7 and TRBJ2-1; maybe TRBD2 (5 bases). The CDR3 runs 16 residues. Germline V gene data show CDR1 as SSHAT and CDR2 as FNYEAQ (reference sequence).

The chain joins TRBV20-1 to TRBJ2-7; D unresolved. This CDR3 comprises 11 residues. Trimming stripped 0 bases from V and 5 bases from J, with 5 bases between. The germline gives CDR1 DFQATT, CDR2 SNEGSKA (reference sequence). The CDR3, as DNA: TGCAGTGCTAGAGACTTCGACGAGCAGTACTTC. It encodes CSARDFDEQYF.

The chain is built from TRBV9 and TRBJ1-3; tentatively, D is TRBD1 (5 bases). With 3 bases removed from V and 4 bases from J, the gap between germline ends came to 17 bases. Germline V gene sequence: CDR1 SGDLS, CDR2 YYNGEE. The CDR3 is 16 residues long. This CDR3 is CASSAGGSSAGNTIYF. DNA for the CDR3: TGTGCCAGCAGCGCTGGGGGGTCGTCTGCAGGAAACACCATATATTTT.

The rearrangement uses TRBV6-1 and TRBJ1-2, with TRBD1 as a possible D gene (5 bases). The ends were cut back, 1 base at V and 5 bases at J, with 8 bases in the middle. Germline V gives CDR1 MNHNS, CDR2 SASEGT. This CDR3 has 13 amino acids. Written as DNA, the CDR3 is TGTGCCAGCAGTGAAGTAGGGGATTATGGCTACACCTTC. Translation: CASSEVGDYGYTF.

The chain uses TRBV27 and TRBJ1-4, with D maybe TRBD1 (6 bases). V lost 8 bases and J 8 bases, leaving 21 bases between the germline ends. CDR1 and CDR2 from the germline V gene are MNHEY and SMNVEV (reference sequence). The CDR3 is 15 amino acids. This chain's CDR3 is CASSPGTYAREKLFF. The CDR3 coding sequence is TGTGCCAGCTCGCCTGGGACATACGCCAGGGAAAAACTGTTTTTT.

The V and J genes are TRBV6-5 and TRBJ2-7; D unresolved. This CDR3 comprises 14 residues. Germline V CDR1 and CDR2: MNHEY, SVGAGI. V lost 0 bases and J 1 base, leaving 7 bases between the germline ends. The CDR3 nucleotides read TGTGCCAGCAGTTACTCCGACGGGTCCTACGAGCAGTACTTC. This sequence encodes CASSYSDGSYEQYF.

The rearrangement uses TRBV3-1 (or the pseudogene TRBV3-2) and TRBJ2-3; maybe TRBD1 (5 bases). V was shortened by 0 bases and J by 7 bases, with 14 bases between the two germline ends. This CDR3 region has 15 residues. Germline V gives CDR1 LGHDT, CDR2 YNNKEL (reference sequence). The CDR3 protein is CASSQDSRAGHTQYF. The CDR3 DNA reads as TGTGCCAGCAGCCAAGATAGTAGGGCAGGGCATACGCAGTATTTT.

The rearrangement joins TRBV7-9 to TRBJ2-7; no clear D gene. The length of the CDR3 is 17 residues. In germline, CDR1 is SEHNR, CDR2 FQNEAQ (reference sequence). Trimming took 1 base from V and 2 from J, leaving 18 bases between them. The CDR3 region has the DNA TGTGCCAGCAGCTTAGGGAGCGAGCAGAGTCCTACCTACGAGCAGTACTTC. It encodes CASSLGSEQSPTYEQYF.